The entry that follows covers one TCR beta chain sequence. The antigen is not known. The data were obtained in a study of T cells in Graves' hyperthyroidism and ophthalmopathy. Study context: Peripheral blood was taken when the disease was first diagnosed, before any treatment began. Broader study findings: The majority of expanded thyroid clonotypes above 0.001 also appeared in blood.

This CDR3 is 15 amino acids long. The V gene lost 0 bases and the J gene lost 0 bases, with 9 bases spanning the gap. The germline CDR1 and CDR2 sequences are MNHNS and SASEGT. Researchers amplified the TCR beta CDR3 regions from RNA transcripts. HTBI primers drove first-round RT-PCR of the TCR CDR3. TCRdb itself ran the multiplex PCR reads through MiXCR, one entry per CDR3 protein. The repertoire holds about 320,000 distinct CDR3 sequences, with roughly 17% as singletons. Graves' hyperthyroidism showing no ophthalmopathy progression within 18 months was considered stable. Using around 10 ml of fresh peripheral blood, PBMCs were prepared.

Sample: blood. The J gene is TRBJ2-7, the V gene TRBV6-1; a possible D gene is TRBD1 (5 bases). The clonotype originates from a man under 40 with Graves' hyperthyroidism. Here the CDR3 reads CASSEAQAGSYEQYF. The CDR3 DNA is TGTGCCAGCAGTGAAGCACAGGCTGGCTCCTACGAGCAGTACTTC.